This T cell receptor beta chain is drawn from a study of molecular identifiers for immune sequencing clone quantification. Study-wide findings and caveats: Spike-in Jurkat TCR RNA from a single cell reportedly registered among 900,000 to 1,000,000 naive cells.

Notes on this clonotype: Antigen unknown. Germline is not matched at one junction end, which may reflect a read error.

The bulk TCR libraries were made with methods described before and with listed TCR primers. TCRdb called the PCR reads again in MiXCR, with one record for every CDR3 protein. This sample has some 88,000 distinct CDR3 sequences; roughly a fifth occur once, and the top ten carry roughly 1%. Germline V CDR1 and CDR2: DFQATT, SNEGSKA (reference sequence). The CDR3 contains 14 residues. The sequence was collected from a human donor in good health. Some libraries in this study had Jurkat cell RNA spiked in. Sequencing was done on a sample of naive CD8+ T cells from blood, with Jurkat cell RNA spiked in. The subset denotes: FACS-sorted CD8+CD4-CCR7+CD45RA+ naive T cells. The V gene is TRBV20-1, the J gene TRBJ1-3; D uncertain. The CDR3, as DNA: TGTGGTGCTAGAGTACCGGAATCTGGAAACACCATATATTTT. Its protein is CGARVPESGNTIYF.